This paragraph reports one TCR beta chain. This entry belongs to a study of blood T cell repertoires in COVID-19. On the study more broadly: Acute-phase and convalescent COVID-19 samples originated in the United States, Italy and Spain. Nucleic acid was either cDNA or gDNA, and it came from T cells, B-cell-depleted T cells, or PBMCs.

Study processing details: Estimates of nucleated cell counts were drawn from the amplification of reference gene primers. Sequencing was performed with immunoSEQ multiplex PCR; in TCRdb, only in-frame clones are kept and a portion is missing. For V, J and clone size, that table is used; D and trimming come from the DNA. This table holds 40,000 to 55,000 clones, more than 90% found once. This CDR3 comprises 13 residues. CDR1 and CDR2 (germline): SGHRS, YFSETQ. Trimming took off 3 bases at V and 4 bases at J, with 10 bases between the two ends. The sample taken for sequencing was peripheral blood. This receptor was taken from an elderly woman with acute or convalescent COVID-19. The genes are TRBV5-1 and TRBJ1-2; D ambiguous. CDR3 sequence: CASSSNPGYGYTF. CDR3 in DNA: TGCGCCAGCAGCTCAAACCCGGGCTATGGCTACACCTTC.